This T cell receptor (beta chain) comes out of a study of blood T cell repertoires in COVID-19. Study overall: COVID-19 samples collected from the United States, Italy and Spain covered acute and convalescent phases. Sources were T cells, B-cell-depleted T cells, or PBMCs; the material itself was cDNA or gDNA.

Germline loops: CDR1 LNHDA, CDR2 SQIVND (reference sequence). The length of the CDR3 is 16 residues. With 5 bases removed from V and 2 bases from J, the gap between germline ends came to 15 bases. Per the original data handling: From reference gene primer amplification, estimates of nucleated cell counts were derived. Assay used: immunoSEQ multiplex PCR; TCRdb lists only in-frame clones, some missing. Clone size and V and J calls were adopted from that table, with D and trimming inferred from the DNA. The table lists tens of thousands of clones, 85% to 90% of them singletons. The sample comprised peripheral blood. The receptor was isolated from a woman aged 70-85 years with acute or convalescent COVID-19. The V call is TRBV19, the J call TRBJ2-2, with TRBD1 as a possible D gene (6 bases). Here the CDR3 reads CASSPFGTTNTGELFF. The DNA of the CDR3 is TGTGCCAGTAGTCCTTTTGGGACAACTAACACCGGGGAGCTGTTTTTT.